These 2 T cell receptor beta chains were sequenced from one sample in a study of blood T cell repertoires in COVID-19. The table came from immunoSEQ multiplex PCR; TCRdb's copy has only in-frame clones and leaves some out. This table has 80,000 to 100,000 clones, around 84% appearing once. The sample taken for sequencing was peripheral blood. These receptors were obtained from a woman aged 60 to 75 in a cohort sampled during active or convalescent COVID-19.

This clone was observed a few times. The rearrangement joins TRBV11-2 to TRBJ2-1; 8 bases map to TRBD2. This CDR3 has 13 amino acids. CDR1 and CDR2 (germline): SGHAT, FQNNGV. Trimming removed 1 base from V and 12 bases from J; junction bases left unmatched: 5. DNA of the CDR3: TGTGCCAGCAGCTTAGGGACTAGCTTCGGGCAGTTCTTC. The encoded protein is CASSLGTSFGQFF. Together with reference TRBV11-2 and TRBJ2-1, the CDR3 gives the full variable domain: EAGVAQSPRYKIIEKRQSVAFWCNPISGHATLYWYQQILGQGPKLLIQFQNNGVVDDSQLPKDRFSAERLKGVDSTLKIQPAKLEDSAVYLCASSLGTSFGQFFGPGTRLTVL.

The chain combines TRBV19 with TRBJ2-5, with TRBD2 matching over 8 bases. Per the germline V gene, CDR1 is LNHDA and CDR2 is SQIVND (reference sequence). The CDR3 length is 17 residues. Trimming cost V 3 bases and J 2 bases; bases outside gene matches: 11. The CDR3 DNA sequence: TGTGCCAGTAGTATTGACCCTAGCGGGCGTACTCAAGAGACCCAGTACTTC. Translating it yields CASSIDPSGRTQETQYF.